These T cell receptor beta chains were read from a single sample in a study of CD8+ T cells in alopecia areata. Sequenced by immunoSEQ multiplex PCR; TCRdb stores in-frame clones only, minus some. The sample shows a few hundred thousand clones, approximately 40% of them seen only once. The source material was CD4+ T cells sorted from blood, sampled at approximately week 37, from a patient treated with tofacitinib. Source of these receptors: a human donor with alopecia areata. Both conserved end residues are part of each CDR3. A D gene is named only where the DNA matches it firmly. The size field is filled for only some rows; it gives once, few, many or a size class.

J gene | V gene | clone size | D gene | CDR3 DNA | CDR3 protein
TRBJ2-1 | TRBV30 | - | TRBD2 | TGTGCCTGGAGTGTAGGGCGGGAGCAGGTTGAGCAGTTCTTC | CAWSVGREQVEQFF
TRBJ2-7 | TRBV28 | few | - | TGTGCCAGCAGTACCCCCGGGGGTTTGGAGTACTTC | CASSTPGGLEYF
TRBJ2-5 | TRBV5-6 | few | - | TGTGCCAGCAGCTTGGCTAGGGGAGAGACCCAGTACTTC | CASSLARGETQYF
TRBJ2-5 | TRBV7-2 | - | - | TGTGCCAGCAGCTCCAGGGACTGGACCTCTGGGACCCAGTACTTC | CASSSRDWTSGTQYF
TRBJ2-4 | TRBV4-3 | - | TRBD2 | TGCGCCAGCAGCCAACGTACTAGCGGGATAGCCAAAAACATTCAGTACTTC | CASSQRTSGIAKNIQYF
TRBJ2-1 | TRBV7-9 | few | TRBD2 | TGTGCCAGCAGCTTAGGTAAACTAGCGGGAGGCTCCTACAATGAGCAGTTCTTC | CASSLGKLAGGSYNEQFF
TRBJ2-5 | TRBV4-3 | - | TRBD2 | TGCGCCAGCAGCCAAGATAGCGGGAGGTCGCGAGAGACCCAGTACTTC | CASSQDSGRSRETQYF
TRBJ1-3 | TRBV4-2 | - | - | TGTGCCAGCAGCCTCAACGGGGCCGCGGGAAACACCATATATTTT | CASSLNGAAGNTIYF
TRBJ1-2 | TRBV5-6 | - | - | TGTGCCAGCAGCACTGGGAGGGGAATAGGCTATGGCTACACCTTC | CASSTGRGIGYGYTF
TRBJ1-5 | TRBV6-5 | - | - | TGTGCCAGCAAACAGGGAAGTAATCAGCCCCAGCATTTT | CASKQGSNQPQHF
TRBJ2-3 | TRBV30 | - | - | TGTGCCTGGAGTGTTTTTGGGGTACGGTCAGATACGCAGTATTTT | CAWSVFGVRSDTQYF
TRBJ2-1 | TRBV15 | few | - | TGTGCCACCAGCATCCCCACGGGGGCTCATGAGCAGTTCTTC | CATSIPTGAHEQFF
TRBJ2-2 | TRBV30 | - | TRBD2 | TGTGCCTGGAGTGTACTGGGAGCTAGCGGGGGCGCCGGGGAGCTGTTTTTT | CAWSVLGASGGAGELFF
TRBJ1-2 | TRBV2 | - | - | TGTGCCAGCATCCGGGGGGGAAGCTATGGCTACACCTTC | CASIRGGSYGYTF
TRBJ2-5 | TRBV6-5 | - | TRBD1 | TGTGCCAGCAGCAGGGGGTATGGGGAGACCCAGTACTTC | CASSRGYGETQYF
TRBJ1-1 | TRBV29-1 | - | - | TGCAGCGTGGGCAGGGCTTTGAACACTGAAGCTTTCTTT | CSVGRALNTEAFF
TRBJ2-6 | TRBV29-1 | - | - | TGCAGCGTTGAATCCACCTCCGGGGCCAACGTCCTGACTTTC | CSVESTSGANVLTF
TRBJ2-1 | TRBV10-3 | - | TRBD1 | TGTGCCATCAGTCGACAGGGCATAAATGAGCAGTTCTTC | CAISRQGINEQFF
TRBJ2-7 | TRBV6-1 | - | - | TGTGCCAGCAGTCCCCGGACTAAGTACGAGCAGTACTTC | CASSPRTKYEQYF
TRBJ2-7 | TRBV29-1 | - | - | TGCAGCGTTGGGGACGGCTACGAGCAGTACTTC | CSVGDGYEQYF
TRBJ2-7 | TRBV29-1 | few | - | TGCAGCGTTGACGGGGACGGATACTACGAGCAGTACTTC | CSVDGDGYYEQYF
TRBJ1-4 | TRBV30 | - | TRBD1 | TGTGCCTGGAGTGAGACCGGGACAGGGGTTTTGTTCGGTGAAAAACTGTTTTTT | CAWSETGTGVLFGEKLFF
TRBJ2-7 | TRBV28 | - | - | TGTGCCAGCAGTAAGACACCGCGGGCTAGCTACGAGCAGTACTTC | CASSKTPRASYEQYF
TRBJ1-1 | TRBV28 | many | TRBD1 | TGTGCCAGCAGTTCACAGGGGGCCCTGAACACTGAAGCTTTCTTT | CASSSQGALNTEAFF
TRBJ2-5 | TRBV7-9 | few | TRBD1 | TGTGCCAGCAGCTTAGCCGGGACAGGGGGCTGGGAGACCCAGTACTTC | CASSLAGTGGWETQYF
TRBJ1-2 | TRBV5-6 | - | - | TGTGCCAGCAGCTACTACTCCAGGTTAGGGAACTATGGCTACACCTTC | CASSYYSRLGNYGYTF
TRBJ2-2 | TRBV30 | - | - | TGTGCCTGGAGTCCGCCGGATAGCGGGGAGCTGTTTTTT | CAWSPPDSGELFF
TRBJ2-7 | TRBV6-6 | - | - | TGTGCCAGCAGTAGAGACAGGCGCCCCTCCTACGAGCAGTACTTC | CASSRDRRPSYEQYF
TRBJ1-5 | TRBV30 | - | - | TGTGCCTGGAGTGTAAATTCGGAAGGGACCCAGCATTTT | CAWSVNSEGTQHF
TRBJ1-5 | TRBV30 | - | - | TGTGCCTGGAGTCGAGGGGTGGATCAGCCCCAGCATTTT | CAWSRGVDQPQHF
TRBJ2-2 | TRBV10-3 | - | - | TGTGCCATCAGGGCCGAGGGGGCGAACACCGGGGAGCTGTTTTTT | CAIRAEGANTGELFF
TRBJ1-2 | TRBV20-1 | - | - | TGCAGTGTGGCCTTAACCTATGGCTACACCTTC | CSVALTYGYTF
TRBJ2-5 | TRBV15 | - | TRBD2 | TGTGCCACCAGCACCGGACTAGATCTAGAGACCCAGTACTTC | CATSTGLDLETQYF
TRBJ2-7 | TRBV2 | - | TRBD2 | TGTGCCAGCTCTAGCGGGAGGGCCTACGAGCAGTACTTC | CASSSGRAYEQYF
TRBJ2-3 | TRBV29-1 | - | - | TGCAGCGTTGACAGGAAATCTAGCGCAGATACGCAGTATTTT | CSVDRKSSADTQYF
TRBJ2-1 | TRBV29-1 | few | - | TGCAGCTGTCGAAGTTCGGGATACCGCAATGGGGATGAGCAGTTCTTC | CSCRSSGYRNGDEQFF
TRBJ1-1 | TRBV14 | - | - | TGTGCCAGCAGCCAAGGGCAGGGAAGGAACACTGAAGCTTTCTTT | CASSQGQGRNTEAFF
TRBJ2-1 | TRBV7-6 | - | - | TGTGCCAGCAGCTCTACGGGGGGCGCCTACAATGAGCAGTTCTTC | CASSSTGGAYNEQFF
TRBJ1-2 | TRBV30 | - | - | TGTGCCTCGACAAAACTTAACTATGGCTACACCTTC | CASTKLNYGYTF
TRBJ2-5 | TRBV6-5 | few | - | TGTGCCAGCAGTTACTCAACAGGTGAAGAGACCCAGTACTTC | CASSYSTGEETQYF
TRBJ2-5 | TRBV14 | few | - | TGTGCCAGCAGCCAAGACCGTATCGGTTACCAGTACTTC | CASSQDRIGYQYF
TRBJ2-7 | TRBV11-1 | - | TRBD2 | TGTGCCAGCAGGACTAGCGGGGGATCCTACGAGCAGTACTTC | CASRTSGGSYEQYF
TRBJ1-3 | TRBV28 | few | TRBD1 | TGTGCCATTGCCGACAGGGTCTCTGGAAACACCATATATTTT | CAIADRVSGNTIYF
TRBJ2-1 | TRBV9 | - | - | TGTGCCAGCAGCGTTGGTGGGGACTTCGACAATGAGCAGTTCTTC | CASSVGGDFDNEQFF
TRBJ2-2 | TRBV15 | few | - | TGTGCCACCAGCAGAGCCACGATCGGGGAGCTGTTTTTT | CATSRATIGELFF
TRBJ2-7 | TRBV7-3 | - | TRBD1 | TGTGCCAGCAGCTCGGACAGGGACCACGAGCAGTACTTC | CASSSDRDHEQYF
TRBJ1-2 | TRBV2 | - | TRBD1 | TGTGCCAGCTTAAATTCCAGGGGGAATGTCGGAGGCTACACCTTC | CASLNSRGNVGGYTF
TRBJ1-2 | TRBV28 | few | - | TGTGCCAGCACGGCCGTGAGAGATGGCTACACCTTC | CASTAVRDGYTF
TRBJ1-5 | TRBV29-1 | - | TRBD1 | TGCAGCGTGCTAACCCGGGACAGTTCCAATCAGCCCCAGCATTTT | CSVLTRDSSNQPQHF
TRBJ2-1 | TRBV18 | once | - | TGTGCCAGCTCGAGACAGGGGACTATCAATGAGCAGTTCTTC | CASSRQGTINEQFF
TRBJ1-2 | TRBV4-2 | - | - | TGTGCCAGCAGCCAAGTAACGGGCAGGGAAGCTGGCTACACCTTC | CASSQVTGREAGYTF
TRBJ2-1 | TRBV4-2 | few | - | TGTGCCAGCAGCCAAGTGGCGTCGGGCCCGCAGTTCTTC | CASSQVASGPQFF
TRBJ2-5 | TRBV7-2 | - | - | TGTGCCAGCAGCTCCGGGTCAGTAGGCCAGTACTTC | CASSSGSVGQYF
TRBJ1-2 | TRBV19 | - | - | TGTGCCAGTAGTATGCGGGACTATGGCTACACCTTC | CASSMRDYGYTF
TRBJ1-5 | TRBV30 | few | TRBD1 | TGTGCCTGGAGGGGGGACAGTGGTAATCAGCCCCAGCATTTT | CAWRGDSGNQPQHF